A single sample is the source of the 8 T cell receptor beta chains below, sequenced in a study of blood T cell repertoires in COVID-19. Only in-frame clones appear in the TCRdb table, and some are missing; sequencing was by immunoSEQ multiplex PCR. The sample records 150,000 to 200,000 clones, 80% to 90% being singletons. Material for sequencing was peripheral blood. Every receptor here comes from a human donor with active or convalescent COVID-19. The donor label of this sample is uncertain.

The gene calls are TRBV20-1 and TRBJ2-1, with 8 bases that match TRBD2. V dropped 3 bases and J dropped 3; count of bases not matched to a gene: 7. CDR3 length: 15 amino acids. Germline loops: CDR1 DFQATT, CDR2 SNEGSKA (reference sequence). The CDR3 region has the DNA TGCAGTGCTAGTGTCGCGGGACTAGACTACAATGAGCAGTTCTTC. Its protein is CSASVAGLDYNEQFF.

This clone was counted at least ten times. The chain combines TRBV7-3 with TRBJ2-7, with TRBD1 identical over 8 bases. The germline gives CDR1 SGHTA, CDR2 FQGTGA. Unmatched junction bases numbered 6, after V lost 5 bases and J lost 0 bases. The CDR3 is 15 amino acids. CDR3 nucleotide sequence: TGTGCCAGCAGCCTCCGGACAGGGCCCTCCTACGAGCAGTACTTC. Protein: CASSLRTGPSYEQYF. Variable domain in full (rest from reference TRBV7-3 and TRBJ2-7): GAGVSQTPSNKVTEKGKYVELRCDPISGHTALYWYRQSLGQGPEFLIYFQGTGAADDSGLPNDRFFAVRPEGSVSTLKIQRTERGDSAVYLCASSLRTGPSYEQYFGPGTRLTVT.

The rearrangement joins TRBV19 to TRBJ2-7; D unresolved. V lost 6 bases to trimming and J lost 2 bases, with 14 bases between them. Germline-derived CDR1 and CDR2 are LNHDA and SQIVND (reference sequence). This CDR3 region has 14 residues. DNA of the CDR3: TGTGCCAGTAGCCAACAGTTACCACCCTACGAGCAGTACTTC. Its translation: CASSQQLPPYEQYF.

The rearrangement joins TRBV6-5 to TRBJ2-2; TRBD1 matches 10 bases. CDR1 MNHEY and CDR2 SVGAGI come from the germline V gene. CDR3 length equals 15 residues. V lost 5 bases and J lost 5; bases outside the gene matches: 5. This CDR3 reads CASSQGDRGTGELFF. The CDR3 nucleotides read TGTGCCAGCAGTCAGGGGGACAGGGGAACCGGGGAGCTGTTTTTT.

The genes are TRBV5-1 and TRBJ2-2; the D gene is possibly TRBD1 (5 bases). V gave up 4 bases and J gave up 0 bases, with 16 bases separating them. In germline, CDR1 is SGHRS, CDR2 YFSETQ. The CDR3 contains 17 residues. CDR3 bases: TGCGCCAGCAGCAGGGCTCCTCAGGGATCGAACACCGGGGAGCTGTTTTTT. Amino acids: CASSRAPQGSNTGELFF.

This chain uses TRBV5-1 with TRBJ2-7, with a possible D match to TRBD1 (7 bases). The CDR3 length is 15 residues. Trimming took off 5 bases at V and 2 bases at J, with 17 bases between the two ends. CDR1 and CDR2 (germline): SGHRS, YFSETQ. In nucleotides, the CDR3 is TGCGCCAGCAGAGTGGCGGGGACAGTAACCTACGAGCAGTACTTC. Translation: CASRVAGTVTYEQYF.

The chain is built from TRBV29-1 and TRBJ1-4; a weak D match, TRBD1 (5 bases). V was shortened by 5 bases and J by 7 bases, with 14 bases between the two germline ends. The CDR3 covers 13 residues. The germline gives CDR1 SQVTM, CDR2 ANQGSEA. The CDR3 spells CSVSGGGSEKLFF. Here the CDR3 DNA reads TGCAGCGTTTCGGGGGGAGGGAGTGAAAAACTGTTTTTT.

The chain carries TRBV5-1 and TRBJ2-5; D is perhaps TRBD2 (5 bases). V lost 2 bases and J lost 5, with 13 bases in between. The V gene's germline CDR1 is SGHRS and CDR2 YFSETQ. The length of the CDR3 is 14 residues. The CDR3 here is CASSFAGSGETQYF. The CDR3 DNA is TGCGCCAGCAGCTTCGCTGGGTCGGGGGAGACCCAGTACTTC.